The clone carrying this TCR beta chain was detected many times. What it recognizes is unknown. The data were obtained in a study of T cells in Graves' hyperthyroidism and ophthalmopathy. This CDR3 has 11 amino acids. The V end lost 7 bases, the J end lost 6 bases, and 7 bases lay between the germline ends. Newly diagnosed patients aged 18 to 65 had hyperthyroidism of under 2 months' duration. Lactation, pregnancy, other autoimmune disease or uncontrolled infection excluded patients. Study-wide findings and caveats: Appearing also in blood were most of the thyroid clonotypes expanded above 0.001. Before onset, ophthalmopathy was predicted by the model a median approximately 6.7 months earlier.

Regions amplified from RNA transcripts were the TCR beta CDR3 regions. An initial round of RT-PCR targeting the TCR CDR3 relied on the HTBI primer set. TCRdb reanalysed the multiplex PCR reads using MiXCR and keeps one entry per CDR3 protein. The sample carries a few hundred thousand distinct CDR3 sequences, approximately 14% recorded once. The rearrangement links TRBV12-3 or TRBV12-4 to TRBJ2-1; the D is unclear. Material: blood. This TCR was recovered from a woman in her twenties or thirties with Graves' hyperthyroidism. This chain's CDR3 is CASTYINEQFF. As DNA, the CDR3 is TGTGCCAGCACCTACATCAATGAGCAGTTCTTC.